This record covers a single T cell receptor (beta chain). The antigen remains undetermined. V gave up 3 bases and J gave up 6 bases, with 8 bases separating them. The CDR3 loop spans 13 amino acids. CDR1 is SEHNR and CDR2 is FQNEAQ in the germline V gene (reference sequence). This record belongs to a study of T cell repertoires in cytomegalovirus infection. On the study more broadly: Indications came from public TCR beta signatures; they pointed to CMV infection and to a matching HLA type. Findings and limits, study-wide: Identification of carriers of CMV plus the relevant HLA was achieved through cumulative public TCR beta family frequency. CMV-specific TCR beta clonotypes restricted by HLA-C dominated the ex vivo response.

TCRdb processed the reads anew with MiXCR; each CDR3 protein has one entry. The table has around 450,000 distinct CDR3 sequences, roughly 30% seen once; the top ten hold roughly 15%. Material: PBMCs. V usage is TRBV7-9 and J usage is TRBJ1-4, with no clear D. This clonotype was sampled from a human donor in good health (CMV status not recorded). Some clones in this sample may be carry-over from other donors' samples. The chain's CDR3 is CASSFSFDEKLFF. As DNA, the CDR3 is TGTGCCAGCAGCTTCTCCTTTGATGAAAAACTGTTTTTT.